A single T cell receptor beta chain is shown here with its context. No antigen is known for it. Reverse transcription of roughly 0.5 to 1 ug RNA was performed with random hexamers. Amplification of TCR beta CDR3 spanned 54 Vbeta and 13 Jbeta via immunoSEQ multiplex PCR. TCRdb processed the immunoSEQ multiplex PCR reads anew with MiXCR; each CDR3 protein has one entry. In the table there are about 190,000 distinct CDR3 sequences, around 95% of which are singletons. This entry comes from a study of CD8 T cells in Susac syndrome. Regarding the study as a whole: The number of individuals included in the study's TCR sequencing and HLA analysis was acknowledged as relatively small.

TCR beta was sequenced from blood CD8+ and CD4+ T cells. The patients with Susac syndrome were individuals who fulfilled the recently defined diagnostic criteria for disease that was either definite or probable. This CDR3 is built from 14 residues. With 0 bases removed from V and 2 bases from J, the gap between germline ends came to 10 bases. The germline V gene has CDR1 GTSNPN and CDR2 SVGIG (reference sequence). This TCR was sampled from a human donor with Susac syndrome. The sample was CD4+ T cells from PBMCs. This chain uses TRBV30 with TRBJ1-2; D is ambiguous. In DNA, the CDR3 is TGTGCCTGGAGTGTAAGTGGCTTGAACTATGGCTACACCTTC. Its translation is CAWSVSGLNYGYTF.